This TCR beta chain was sequenced in a study of blood T cell repertoires in COVID-19. Original processing methods: From reference gene primer amplification, estimates of nucleated cell counts were derived. Produced via immunoSEQ multiplex PCR; TCRdb's table is partial and in-frame only. V, J and clone size are those of that table, while D and trimming were read from the DNA. Of roughly 300,000 clones in the sample, around 80% were seen once. The CDR3 is made up of 14 amino acids. V dropped 0 bases and J dropped 3 bases, with 9 bases sitting between them. Germline lookup yields CDR1 ENHRY and CDR2 SYGVKD.

Sequencing was carried out using peripheral blood. The J gene is TRBJ2-7, the V gene TRBV10-3, with D maybe TRBD1 (5 bases). The receptor was isolated from a woman in her forties or fifties with acute or convalescent COVID-19. The CDR3 sequence is CAISESDKRYEQYV. The DNA for the CDR3 is TGTGCCATCAGTGAGTCGGACAAGCGCTACGAGCAGTACGTC.